Listed below are T cell receptor beta chains from one sample, sequenced in a study of blood T cell repertoires in COVID-19. Clones were read by immunoSEQ multiplex PCR, and TCRdb kept only the in-frame ones, dropping some. In the table there are around 50,000 clones, roughly 83% of which are singletons. The source material was peripheral blood. The receptors come from a human donor in a cohort sampled during active COVID-19. Each CDR3 is given with its conserved first and last residue. The order of the fields is V gene, J gene, CDR3 protein.

V gene: TRBV5-8
J gene: TRBJ1-1
CDR3 protein: CASSLWPGRNTEAFF

V gene: TRBV27
J gene: TRBJ1-2
CDR3 protein: CASSLSSGSNYGYTF

V gene: TRBV30
J gene: TRBJ2-2
CDR3 protein: CAWGTGQDTGELFF

V gene: TRBV12-2
J gene: TRBJ2-1
CDR3 protein: CASRLAECGTSGREDEQFF

V gene: TRBV9
J gene: TRBJ1-4
CDR3 protein: CASSVQGGGEKLFF

V gene: TRBV9
J gene: TRBJ2-3
CDR3 protein: CASSVQGLDSHTQYF

V gene: TRBV5-6
J gene: TRBJ2-7
CDR3 protein: CASSRGGGIFSPGQYF

V gene: TRBV5-4
J gene: TRBJ2-7
CDR3 protein: CASSLGGLDVGEQYF

V gene: TRBV4-1
J gene: TRBJ2-6
CDR3 protein: CASSQDRGQGSTAGANVLTF

V gene: TRBV24-1
J gene: TRBJ2-1
CDR3 protein: CATSDPGSGAKNNEQFF

V gene: TRBV7-9
J gene: TRBJ2-4
CDR3 protein: CASSPTGQAKNIQYF

V gene: TRBV5-6
J gene: TRBJ2-3
CDR3 protein: CASSRDRASKVTDTQYF

V gene: TRBV5-8
J gene: TRBJ2-2
CDR3 protein: CASTTRGGTGELFF

V gene: TRBV24-1
J gene: TRBJ1-2
CDR3 protein: CATSDFTPNYGYTF

V gene: TRBV19
J gene: TRBJ1-1
CDR3 protein: CASRDRDTEAFF

V gene: TRBV2
J gene: TRBJ2-1
CDR3 protein: CASSNSGGLNEQFF

V gene: TRBV25-1
J gene: TRBJ1-2
CDR3 protein: CASSDSRGSRVGYTF

V gene: TRBV5-4
J gene: TRBJ1-1
CDR3 protein: CASSAREGMNTEAFF

V gene: TRBV6-2/TRBV6-3
J gene: TRBJ2-7
CDR3 protein: CASSSGGSDEQYF

V gene: TRBV27
J gene: TRBJ1-2
CDR3 protein: CASSLFPGGADYGYTF

V gene: TRBV5-6
J gene: TRBJ1-1
CDR3 protein: CASAQGNTEAFF

V gene: TRBV3-1/TRBV3-2
J gene: TRBJ2-2
CDR3 protein: CASSRMTGPGELFF

V gene: TRBV3-1/TRBV3-2
J gene: TRBJ2-3
CDR3 protein: CASSRTVVADTQYF

V gene: TRBV10-3
J gene: TRBJ2-2
CDR3 protein: CAISERDRDSTGELFF

V gene: TRBV12-5
J gene: TRBJ2-5
CDR3 protein: CASGRGSQETQYF

V gene: TRBV7-9
J gene: TRBJ1-6
CDR3 protein: CASTPSGDNSPLHF

V gene: TRBV7-2
J gene: TRBJ2-5
CDR3 protein: CASSPLGSKGTQYF

V gene: TRBV28
J gene: TRBJ2-7
CDR3 protein: CASSLRLLRGGSSYEQYF

V gene: TRBV5-1
J gene: TRBJ1-1
CDR3 protein: CASSPGGNTEAFF